Each of the 25 T cell receptor beta chains below was sequenced from the same sample in a study of blood T cell repertoires in COVID-19. The assay was immunoSEQ multiplex PCR, and TCRdb's table has in-frame clones only and misses some. The sample includes 200,000 or so clones, roughly nine tenths of them seen just once. The sample comprised PBMCs or T cells enriched from blood (not recorded which). Receptors were obtained from a man younger than 40 who had recovered from COVID-19.

The chain has TRBV3-1 (or the pseudogene TRBV3-2) and TRBJ1-4; unclear D gene. The CDR3 length is 16 residues. From germline, CDR1 is LGHDT and CDR2 YNNKEL (reference sequence). Deletions cut 0 bases from V and 7 bases from J, with 15 bases between. CDR3 protein: CASSQDEVVAGEKLFF. The CDR3 DNA follows: TGTGCCAGCAGCCAAGATGAAGTGGTGGCGGGTGAAAAACTGTTTTTT.

This chain uses TRBV4-1 with TRBJ1-1; 7 bases are a match to TRBD1. Losses at the gene ends were 4 bases for V and 5 bases for J; bases not matched to a gene: 10. CDR3 length: 15 residues. Germline CDR1 MGHRA, CDR2 YSYEKL. The CDR3 DNA sequence: TGCGCCAGCAGCCCACTGACAGGGTATTTGACTGAAGCTTTCTTT. It yields the protein CASSPLTGYLTEAFF.

In this sample, this clone is medium-sized. J is TRBJ1-4 and V is TRBV5-4, with 9 bases aligning to TRBD1. This CDR3 is 15 amino acids long. The germline CDR1 and CDR2 sequences are SGHNT and YYREEE (reference sequence). Germline trimming cut 3 bases from V and 8 bases from J; bases unmatched to any gene: 8. The CDR3 sequence: CASSSNRGLEEKLFF. CDR3 DNA: TGTGCCAGCAGCTCCAACAGGGGGCTGGAGGAAAAACTGTTTTTT.

The chain couples TRBV10-3 to TRBJ2-7; D unclear. CDR3 length equals 13 residues. Trimming pared 5 bases from V and 5 bases from J, leaving 13 bases between. Germline lookup yields CDR1 ENHRY and CDR2 SYGVKD. This CDR3 is CAISNFMADEQYF. As DNA, the CDR3 is TGTGCCATCAGTAATTTTATGGCCGACGAGCAGTACTTC.

The rearrangement joins TRBV7-8 to TRBJ2-1; 13 bases agree with TRBD2. The CDR3 runs 21 residues. Germline CDR1 reads SGHVS; CDR2 reads FQNEAQ. V shed 5 bases, J shed 1 base, and the junction held 17 bases outside the gene matches. The CDR3 loop is CASSASRFPGLAGASYNEQFF. In nucleotides, the CDR3 is TGTGCCAGCAGCGCAAGCCGATTCCCTGGACTAGCGGGGGCATCCTACAATGAGCAGTTCTTC.

This rearrangement joins TRBV6-5 to TRBJ2-6; a weak D match, TRBD2 (5 bases). Trimming removed 4 bases from V and 2 bases from J, with 12 bases in between. The CDR3 sequence is 16 residues long. Germline V gene lookup returns CDR1 MNHEY and CDR2 SVGAGI. The CDR3 loop reads CASSSTSFPGANVLTF. CDR3 DNA sequence: TGTGCCAGCAGTTCCACTAGTTTCCCTGGGGCCAACGTCCTGACTTTC.

The chain couples TRBV9 to TRBJ1-3; D remains ambiguous. V was shortened by 4 bases and J by 0 bases, with 11 bases between the two germline ends. From germline, CDR1 is SGDLS and CDR2 YYNGEE. The CDR3 extends over 15 amino acids. In nucleotides, the CDR3 is TGTGCCAGCAGCCCAAGACACGCCTCTGGAAACACCATATATTTT. As protein: CASSPRHASGNTIYF.

This rearrangement joins TRBV2 to TRBJ2-2; TRBD1 agrees at 10 bases. V was clipped by 6 bases and J by 7 bases; unmatched bases: 14. Germline V gives CDR1 SNHLY, CDR2 FYNNEI. The CDR3 is 17 residues long. CDR3 in DNA: TGTGCCAGCAGGACGGGACAGGGGATTTTATCAGGCGGGGAGCTGTTTTTT. This encodes CASRTGQGILSGGELFF.

The V and J genes are TRBV7-2 and TRBJ2-7; D gene ambiguous. The length of the CDR3 is 13 residues. The V and J ends lost 2 bases and 0 bases respectively, with 5 bases between them. Germline V CDR1 and CDR2: SGHTA, FQGNSA. The CDR3 nucleotides read TGTGCCAGCAGCTTAACTAACTCCTACGAGCAGTACTTC. The encoded protein is CASSLTNSYEQYF.

This clone appeared once. The chain uses TRBV7-2 and TRBJ2-1, with D possibly being TRBD2 (5 bases). Trimming removed 1 base from V and 4 bases from J, with 14 bases in between. The CDR3 is made up of 16 amino acids. Looked up from germline, CDR1 is SGHTA and CDR2 is FQGNSA. CDR3 in amino acids: CASSLVRRVGYNEQFF. CDR3 DNA: TGTGCCAGCAGCTTAGTACGGCGGGTCGGGTACAATGAGCAGTTCTTC.

This chain links TRBV5-3 with TRBJ2-3; 8 nucleotides align to TRBD1. TRBV5-3 is placed among ORFs of uncertain function. CDR3 length equals 17 residues. V shed 3 bases, J shed 0 bases, and the junction held 9 bases outside the gene matches. This CDR3 reads CARSSHRQGPSTDTQYF. CDR3 DNA: TGTGCCAGAAGCTCCCACCGACAGGGGCCTAGCACAGATACGCAGTATTTT.

The V gene is TRBV28, the J gene TRBJ1-4, with a weak D call TRBD1 (5 bases). Per the germline V gene, CDR1 is MDHEN and CDR2 is SYDVKM. The CDR3 runs to 14 residues. Between the trimmed V and J ends, which lost 6 bases and 3 bases, there was a span of 11 bases. CDR3 sequence (DNA): TGTGCCAGCAGCTCCGACAGATCTAATGAAAAACTGTTTTTT. Protein product: CASSSDRSNEKLFF.

The V call is TRBV27, the J call TRBJ2-5; possibly TRBD2 for D (6 bases). Trimming removed 3 bases from V and 4 bases from J, with 21 bases in between. The CDR3 loop spans 17 amino acids. Per germline, CDR1 MNHEY and CDR2 SMNVEV (reference sequence). CDR3 sequence: CASSFGWGDPRGETQYF. CDR3 nucleotide sequence: TGTGCCAGCAGTTTTGGTTGGGGGGACCCGCGGGGAGAGACCCAGTACTTC.

The chain employs TRBV9 and TRBJ2-1, with D perhaps matching TRBD1 (5 bases). V lost 0 bases and J lost 3, with 10 bases in between. The CDR3 has 15 residues. Germline lookup yields CDR1 SGDLS and CDR2 YYNGEE. The CDR3 DNA reads TGTGCCAGCAGCGTAGAAGGGGTCTTCTACAATGAGCAGTTCTTC. Amino acid sequence: CASSVEGVFYNEQFF. Supplemented by reference TRBV9 and TRBJ2-1, the full variable domain reads DSGVTQTPKHLITATGQRVTLRCSPRSGDLSVYWYQQSLDQGLQFLIQYYNGEERAKGNILERFSAQQFPDLHSELNLSSLELGDSALYFCASSVEGVFYNEQFFGPGTRLTVL.

V gene TRBV30 combines with J gene TRBJ1-2, with D hard to call. Trimming stripped 0 bases from V and 7 bases from J, with 9 bases between. The germline CDR1 and CDR2 sequences are GTSNPN and SVGIG (reference sequence). The CDR3 is 12 residues long. The CDR3 nucleotides are TGTGCCTGGAGTGTTTCCCCGGGTGGCTACACCTTC. This sequence encodes CAWSVSPGGYTF.

The J gene is TRBJ1-4, the V gene TRBV19, with 7 positions matching TRBD1. Trimming cost V 5 bases and J 5 bases; bases outside gene matches: 5. This CDR3 has 14 amino acids. In germline, CDR1 is LNHDA, CDR2 SQIVND (reference sequence). CDR3 region: CASSLQGFNEKLFF. The CDR3 bases are TGTGCCAGTAGTCTACAGGGGTTCAATGAAAAACTGTTTTTT.

The V call is TRBV7-2, the J call TRBJ1-2; TRBD1 aligns across 7 bases. J gave up 8 bases and V 5 bases, and 14 bases lay outside the gene matches. Looked up from germline, CDR1 is SGHTA and CDR2 is FQGNSA. CDR3 length equals 15 residues. CDR3 sequence reads: CASSAYPTGMRGYTF. CDR3 coding DNA: TGTGCCAGCAGCGCCTACCCGACAGGGATGAGGGGCTACACCTTC.

The chain recombines TRBV3-1 (or the pseudogene TRBV3-2) with TRBJ1-5; D may be TRBD1 (5 bases). Germline-derived CDR1 and CDR2 are LGHDT and YNNKEL (reference sequence). CDR3 length equals 15 residues. Trimming removed 3 bases at V and 4 bases at J, with 13 bases between. CDR3 protein: CASSQTMTENQPQHF. CDR3 nucleotides: TGTGCCAGCAGCCAGACAATGACAGAGAATCAGCCCCAGCATTTT.

This clone was counted a single time. J is TRBJ2-5 and V is TRBV3-1 (or the pseudogene TRBV3-2), with 11 bases matching TRBD2. This CDR3 has 16 residues. J gave up 5 bases and V 4 bases, and 9 bases lay outside the gene matches. Germline V gene lookup returns CDR1 LGHDT and CDR2 YNNKEL (reference sequence). The CDR3: CASSPSGGIKEETQYF. Written as DNA, the CDR3 is TGTGCCAGCAGCCCTAGCGGGGGGATCAAAGAGGAGACCCAGTACTTC.

In its sample, this clone was seen a few times. The chain links TRBV9 to TRBJ2-2, with D perhaps matching TRBD1 (6 bases). CDR3 size: 16 residues. The V and J ends lost 4 bases and 0 bases respectively, with 13 bases between them. The germline CDR1 and CDR2 sequences are SGDLS and YYNGEE. Here the CDR3 DNA reads TGTGCCAGCAGCCCTCTCGGACAGACGAACACCGGGGAGCTGTTTTTT. Protein sequence: CASSPLGQTNTGELFF. The full variable domain, with the rest looked up from reference TRBV9 and TRBJ2-2, is DSGVTQTPKHLITATGQRVTLRCSPRSGDLSVYWYQQSLDQGLQFLIQYYNGEERAKGNILERFSAQQFPDLHSELNLSSLELGDSALYFCASSPLGQTNTGELFFGEGSRLTVL.

This clone showed up just once. The gene calls are TRBV7-2 and TRBJ1-1; D gene unclear. This CDR3 spans 14 amino acids. V was pared by 1 base and J by 2 bases, with 8 bases between. Germline V gene lookup returns CDR1 SGHTA and CDR2 FQGNSA. The CDR3 DNA sequence: TGTGCCAGCAGCTTAGGTCCAGTTAACACTGAAGCTTTCTTT. Amino acid sequence: CASSLGPVNTEAFF.

J is TRBJ2-2 and V is TRBV30; D remains unclear. V was trimmed by 1 base and J by 0 bases, leaving 6 bases between them. Germline CDR1 is GTSNPN and CDR2 is SVGIG (reference sequence). The CDR3 loop spans 14 amino acids. The CDR3 DNA reads as TGTGCCTGGAGTGGAGGATCGAACACCGGGGAGCTGTTTTTT. It translates to CAWSGGSNTGELFF.

The CDR3 sequence is CASSLVGQGREGYNEQFF. The CDR3 DNA is TGCGCCAGCAGCTTGGTGGGACAGGGACGAGAAGGCTACAATGAGCAGTTCTTC. The chain uses TRBV5-1 and TRBJ2-1; 9 bases are shared with TRBD1. Trimming at V came to 0 bases and at J to 3 bases, leaving 10 bases not matched to a gene. The CDR3 sequence is 18 residues long. Germline V lookup: CDR1 SGHRS, CDR2 YFSETQ.

The J gene is TRBJ2-7, the V gene TRBV5-1; 9 bases fit TRBD1. Per germline, CDR1 SGHRS and CDR2 YFSETQ. V shed 4 bases and J 3 bases; nucleotides not matched to a gene: 8. CDR3 size: 15 residues. The CDR3 loop reads CASSLQGTGLYEQYF. The CDR3 DNA is TGCGCCAGCAGCCTACAGGGGACAGGGCTCTACGAGCAGTACTTC.

The rearrangement joins TRBV4-1 to TRBJ2-2; perhaps TRBD2 as D (6 bases). Germline values: CDR1 MGHRA, CDR2 YSYEKL. V lost 3 bases to trimming and J lost 1 base, with 12 bases between them. The CDR3 length is 16 residues. CDR3 sequence (DNA): TGCGCCAGCAGCCACTGGAGGGGCCTGAACACCGGGGAGCTGTTTTTT. Its protein product is CASSHWRGLNTGELFF.